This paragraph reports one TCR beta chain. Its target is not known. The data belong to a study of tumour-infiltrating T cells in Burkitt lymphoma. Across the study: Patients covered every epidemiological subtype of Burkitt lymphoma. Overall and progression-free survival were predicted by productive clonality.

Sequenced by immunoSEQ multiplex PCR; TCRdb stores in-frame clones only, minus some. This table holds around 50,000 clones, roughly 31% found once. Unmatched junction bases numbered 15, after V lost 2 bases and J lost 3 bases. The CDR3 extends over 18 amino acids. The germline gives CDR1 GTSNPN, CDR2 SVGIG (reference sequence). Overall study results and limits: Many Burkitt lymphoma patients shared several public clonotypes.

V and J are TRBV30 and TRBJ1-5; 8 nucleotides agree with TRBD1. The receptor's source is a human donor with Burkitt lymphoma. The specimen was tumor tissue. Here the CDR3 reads CAWSSTYFGQGVNQPQHF. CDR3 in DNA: TGTGCCTGGAGTTCAACTTACTTCGGACAGGGCGTCAATCAGCCCCAGCATTTT.